This record covers a single T cell receptor beta chain. This sample was taken from a study of blood T cell repertoires in COVID-19. The table came from immunoSEQ multiplex PCR; TCRdb's copy has only in-frame clones and leaves some out. The data hold under 250,000 clones, with more than 65% observed a single time. The germline V gene encodes CDR1 LGHNA and CDR2 YNFKEQ. The CDR3 totals 13 residues. The germline V and J ends were trimmed by 6 bases and 4 bases, with 12 bases remaining between them. This clonotype originated in a man aged 50 to 60 with active or convalescent COVID-19. Sequenced: peripheral blood. The rearrangement links TRBV4-2 to TRBJ1-2, with a weak D call TRBD1 (6 bases). This CDR3 is CASSKGVGYGYTF. The CDR3 DNA sequence: TGTGCCAGCAGTAAGGGGGTTGGCTATGGCTACACCTTC.